This T cell receptor (beta chain) was sequenced in a study of OX40 agonist ivuxolimab in advanced cancers. For context, the study as a whole: Ivuxolimab was a fully human IgG2 agonistic monoclonal antibody targeting the costimulatory receptor OX40 (CD134). Intravenous ivuxolimab was administered to patients every 2 weeks at six dose levels: 0.01, 0.1, 0.3, 1.5, 3 and 10 mg/kg. Of the 50 to 55 patients in dose escalation, 19 had hepatocellular carcinoma, some 15 had melanoma, 9 had renal cell carcinoma and 9 had head and neck cancer. A male proportion of nearly 85% and a mean age of around 60 years, ranging from 23 to 79, were recorded for the dose-escalation cohort. Prior anti-PD-1, anti-PD-L1 or anti-CTLA-4 therapy was permitted, and about two fifths of dose-escalation patients had received checkpoint inhibitors. Partial responses were achieved by three dose-escalation patients, of whom one had hepatocellular carcinoma and two had cutaneous melanoma. The purpose of peripheral TCRbeta sequencing was to test whether ivuxolimab changed TCR sequence diversity and led to clonal T-cell expansion. The paper reports the monotherapy dose-escalation portion (N of about 51 patients) of the phase I ivuxolimab trial.

To sequence the TCRbeta CDR3 region, genomic DNA was isolated from the sorted cells. The immunoSEQ Assay was used to sequence the TCRbeta CDR3 regions. Not all clones reach the TCRdb copy of this immuneACCESS table, which keeps in-frame sequences only. Checked studies attribute under half of the gap to unresolved V genes and leave the rest unexplained. This sample is represented by 28,000 or so clones; roughly 90% of them were singletons. Around a quarter of the sample belongs to the ten largest clones. Here is what the overall study found, with its caveats: At doses from 0.1 to 3.0 mg/kg, clonal expansion was seen in both CD4+ and CD8+ blood T cells between baseline and week 6. Low levels of normalized T-cell clonal expansion were also seen in some patients who did not respond. The antigen specificity of the clonally expanded peripheral T cells was not determined. In partial responders in the 0.1-3.0 mg/kg groups, normalized peripheral clonal expansion was found to be among the lowest, especially among CD8+ T cells. After ivuxolimab, CD8+ T cells had more expanded clones than CD4+ T cells on average.

The germline ends are 20 bases apart after V is trimmed by 2 bases and J by 4 bases. Taken from cysteine to phenylalanine, the CDR3 has 17 residues. The retained sequence is limited to the CDR3, 51 bases, with the frame set at the first base. Sequences SGHVS (CDR1) and FNYEAQ (CDR2) are obtained from the germline V gene. Patients with autoimmune disease history or receiving systemic immunosuppression were excluded from the trial. Peripheral blood for TCR sequencing was collected from all dose cohorts at baseline, on cycle 4 day 1, and on cycle 7 day 1. Samples came from an open-label, multicenter, first-in-human phase I dose-escalation trial of ivuxolimab. The trial enrolled adults with locally advanced or metastatic head and neck squamous cell, hepatocellular, melanoma or renal cell carcinoma. Before TCR sequencing, CD4+ T cells and CD8+ T cells were sorted from peripheral blood as separate populations.

This clone appeared once. Its antigen remains unidentified. Base quality data are lacking; no much larger clone is found one base away. The sequencing here drew on CD4+ or CD8+ T cells sorted from blood, taken in a trial of the OX40 agonist ivuxolimab. The clonotype originates from an adult with an advanced solid tumor such as melanoma, head and neck, liver or kidney cancer. The chain is made from TRBV7-6 and TRBJ2-5; the D gene is possibly TRBD1, with 8 bases matching. This receptor carries the CDR3 CASSLMGGAGGRETQYF. The base sequence is TGTGCCAGCAGCTTAATGGGGGGGGCAGGGGGCCGAGAGACCCAGTACTTC.